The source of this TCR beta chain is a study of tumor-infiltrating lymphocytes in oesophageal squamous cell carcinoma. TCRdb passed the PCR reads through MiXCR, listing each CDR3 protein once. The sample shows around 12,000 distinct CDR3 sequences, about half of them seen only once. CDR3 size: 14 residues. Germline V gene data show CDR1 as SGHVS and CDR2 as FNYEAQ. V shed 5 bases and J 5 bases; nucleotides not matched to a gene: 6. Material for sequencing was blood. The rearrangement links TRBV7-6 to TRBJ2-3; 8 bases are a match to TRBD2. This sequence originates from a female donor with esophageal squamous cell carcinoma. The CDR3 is CASSLGLAGDTQYF. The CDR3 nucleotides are TGTGCCAGCAGCCTTGGACTAGCAGGAGATACGCAGTATTTT.